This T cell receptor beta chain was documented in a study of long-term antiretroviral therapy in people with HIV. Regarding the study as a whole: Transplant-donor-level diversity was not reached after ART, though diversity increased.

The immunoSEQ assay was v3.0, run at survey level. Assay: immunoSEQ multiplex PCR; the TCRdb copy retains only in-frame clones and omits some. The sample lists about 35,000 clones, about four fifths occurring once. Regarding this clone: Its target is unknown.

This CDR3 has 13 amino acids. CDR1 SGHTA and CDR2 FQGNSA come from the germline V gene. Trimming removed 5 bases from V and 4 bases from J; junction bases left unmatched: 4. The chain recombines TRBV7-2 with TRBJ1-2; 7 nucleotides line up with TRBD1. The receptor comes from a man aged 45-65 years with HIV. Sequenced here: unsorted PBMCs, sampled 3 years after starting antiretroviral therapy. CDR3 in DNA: TGTGCCAGCAGCGCGGGACAGAGCTATGGCTACACCTTC. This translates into CASSAGQSYGYTF.